The TCR beta chain under discussion was sequenced for a study of T cell responses to AZD1222 COVID-19 vaccine. Whole-study findings and limits: Spike-specific TCR breadth rose after two AZD1222 doses, and depth rose as well. A mostly white British donor set with more females was recruited, and clonal diversity was possibly underestimated.

As for this clone: Its antigen is still unknown.

The repertoire was sequenced with immunoSEQ multiplex PCR; TCRdb's copy has only in-frame clones and lacks some. The data show approximately 120,000 clones, with 88% seen just once and 10% to 15% held by the top ten. Germline CDR1 and CDR2: LGHNA and YSLEER. The length of the CDR3 is 16 residues. Trimming at V came to 0 bases and at J to 7 bases, leaving 12 bases not matched to a gene. This sample comprised peripheral blood, obtained on day 0 of MenACWY control vaccination. The sequence was collected from an adult in good health. J is TRBJ2-7 and V is TRBV4-3; TRBD1 matches 7 bases. As DNA, the CDR3 is TGCGCCAGCAGCCAAGACTTCTCGGGACAGCCGGGGGAGCAGTACTTC. It translates to CASSQDFSGQPGEQYF.